The clone carrying this T cell receptor beta chain came up a few times. The antigen remains undetermined. This entry is derived from a study of tissue T cells after allogeneic stem cell transplantation. Looking at the study overall: Graft-versus-host disease patients received grafts, several unmodified and three CD34-selected to deplete T cells.

Germline V CDR1 and CDR2: SGHTA, FQGNSA. The CDR3 is made up of 12 amino acids. TCRdb's table, derived via immunoSEQ multiplex PCR, lists solely in-frame clones and lacks some. Of thousands of clones listed, 78% were seen once; the top ten hold roughly 14%. General study results and limits: Within patients, tissue anatomy strongly shaped TCR repertoire composition. Shared clones across patients were few; motif clustering revealed tissue-specific shared signatures.

Several lines of graft-versus-host disease therapy were given to all patients, all with gastrointestinal involvement. This sequence joins TRBV7-2 and TRBJ2-3; either TRBD1 or TRBD2 may fit D (6 bases each). The starting material was skin, obtained at autopsy. The TCR comes from an older male patient with steroid-refractory graft-versus-host disease after an allogeneic stem cell transplant. These T cells may partly come from the graft donor. CDR3 region: CQLRGVADTQYF. The CDR3 DNA sequence: TGTCAATTAAGGGGGGTTGCAGATACGCAGTATTTT.